Below are 26 T cell receptor beta chains sequenced from a single sample in a study of neoadjuvant anti-PD-1 for oral cavity cancer. Produced via immunoSEQ multiplex PCR; TCRdb's table is partial and in-frame only. The sample holds fewer than 90,000 clones, approximately 80% seen once. The source was PBMCs, collected before nivolumab (anti-PD-1) treatment. The receptors were gathered from a person aged 35-80 years with oral cavity squamous cell carcinoma.

The chain carries TRBV6-1 and TRBJ2-1, with D hard to call. Germline CDR1 reads MNHNS; CDR2 reads SASEGT. CDR3 length: 14 amino acids. The V end lost 0 bases, the J end lost 8 bases, and 11 bases lay between the germline ends. CDR3: CASSEANPWDEQFF. As DNA, the CDR3 is TGTGCCAGCAGTGAAGCAAACCCTTGGGATGAGCAGTTCTTC.

V and J are TRBV27 and TRBJ2-2; the match to TRBD1 covers 10 bases. The CDR3 contains 15 residues. V was pared by 9 bases and J by 2 bases, with 6 bases of the junction left unmatched. CDR1 is MNHEY and CDR2 is SMNVEV in the germline V gene (reference sequence). This CDR3 reads CASCRDRGNTGELFF. CDR3 nucleotide sequence: TGTGCCAGTTGCCGGGACAGGGGAAACACCGGGGAGCTGTTTTTT.

The V gene is TRBV9, the J gene TRBJ2-3, with a possible D match to TRBD1 (6 bases). This CDR3 has 13 residues. Trimming shortened V by 3 bases and J by 4 bases, and 9 bases separated the two germline ends. Germline V gene data show CDR1 as SGDLS and CDR2 as YYNGEE. CDR3 in amino acids: CASSATGSDTQYF. The CDR3 DNA follows: TGTGCCAGCAGCGCCACAGGGTCAGATACGCAGTATTTT.

V is TRBV5-1 and J is TRBJ2-1, with D perhaps TRBD2 (5 bases). Looked up from germline, CDR1 is SGHRS and CDR2 is YFSETQ. V was trimmed by 3 bases and J by 7 bases, leaving 14 bases between them. CDR3 length: 14 amino acids. The CDR3 sequence is CASSSRTGQNEQFF. In DNA, the CDR3 is TGCGCCAGCAGCTCACGGACTGGGCAAAATGAGCAGTTCTTC.

The J gene is TRBJ1-2, the V gene TRBV7-9, with 9 bases fitting TRBD1. The CDR3 loop spans 15 amino acids. V was clipped by 5 bases and J by 1 base; unmatched bases: 5. Germline loops: CDR1 SEHNR, CDR2 FQNEAQ (reference sequence). CDR3 nucleotides: TGTGCCAGCAGCGCGCGGACAGGGGTTAACTATGGCTACACCTTC. Translation: CASSARTGVNYGYTF.

The chain links TRBV7-3 to TRBJ2-4; D not resolved. The germline V gene encodes CDR1 SGHTA and CDR2 FQGTGA. This CDR3 has 13 residues. The ends were cut back, 5 bases at V and 8 bases at J, with 13 bases in the middle. The CDR3 bases are TGTGCCAGCAGCCAAGGCGCAAAGGACATTCAGTACTTC. This translates into CASSQGAKDIQYF.

J is TRBJ2-1 and V is TRBV6-1; 9 bases line up with TRBD2. Germline-derived CDR1 and CDR2 are MNHNS and SASEGT. V lost 3 bases to trimming and J lost 4 bases; unmatched junction nucleotides: 4. The CDR3 length is 15 residues. The CDR3 nucleotides read TGTGCCAGCAGTGACACTAGCGGGCTATACAATGAGCAGTTCTTC. Translating gives CASSDTSGLYNEQFF.

This rearrangement joins TRBV28 to TRBJ2-7; 14 nucleotides align to TRBD2. V gave up 3 bases and J gave up 12 bases; unmatched junction bases: 4. CDR3 length equals 13 residues. Per germline, CDR1 MDHEN and CDR2 SYDVKM. The CDR3 bases are TGTGCCAGCAGTTTGGGACTAGCGGGAGTCTCGTACTTC. Its translation: CASSLGLAGVSYF.

This chain links TRBV5-1 with TRBJ1-5, with TRBD1 as a possible D gene (6 bases). CDR1 and CDR2 (germline): SGHRS, YFSETQ. This CDR3 region has 14 residues. Trimming shortened V by 0 bases and J by 5 bases, and 9 bases separated the two germline ends. The CDR3 coding sequence is TGCGCCAGCAGCTTGGAAGGGGGGCATCAGCCCCAGCATTTT. Amino acid sequence: CASSLEGGHQPQHF.

The genes are TRBV6-5 and TRBJ2-1; TRBD2 matches 7 bases. Germline V gene data show CDR1 as MNHEY and CDR2 as SVGAGI. V shed 6 bases and J 5 bases; nucleotides not matched to a gene: 7. This CDR3 comprises 14 residues. CDR3 protein: CASRTLGRDNEQFF. CDR3 sequence (DNA): TGTGCCAGCAGGACACTAGGGAGGGACAATGAGCAGTTCTTC.

The J gene is TRBJ1-2, the V gene TRBV6-1; D might be TRBD1 (5 bases). CDR1 and CDR2 from the germline V gene are MNHNS and SASEGT. The CDR3 consists of 12 residues. V gave up 4 bases and J gave up 5 bases, with 8 bases separating them. The CDR3 region is CASSGDFYGYTF. CDR3 in DNA: TGTGCCAGCAGTGGGGACTTTTATGGCTACACCTTC.

J is TRBJ1-3 and V is TRBV30; 8 bases are shared with TRBD1. V was pared by 3 bases and J by 3 bases, with 13 bases of the junction left unmatched. CDR1 GTSNPN and CDR2 SVGIG come from the germline V gene (reference sequence). This CDR3 is built from 17 residues. The CDR3 DNA is TGTGCCTGGAGGTCTTCCAGGGGGCGCGATCGTGGAAACACCATATATTTT. Translating gives CAWRSSRGRDRGNTIYF.

The rearrangement links TRBV10-3 to TRBJ2-1, with 14 positions matching TRBD2. Germline loops: CDR1 ENHRY, CDR2 SYGVKD. This CDR3 has 16 residues. The trim removed 4 bases at V and 7 bases at J, leaving 6 bases unmatched. CDR3 loop: CAISGGLAGVLNEQFF. CDR3 coding DNA: TGTGCCATCAGTGGGGGACTAGCGGGAGTTCTAAATGAGCAGTTCTTC.

The chain carries TRBV2 and TRBJ1-3; D unresolved. The V gene's germline CDR1 is SNHLY and CDR2 FYNNEI. V lost 9 bases to trimming and J lost 9 bases, with 3 bases between them. This CDR3 has 8 residues. Written as DNA, the CDR3 is TGTGCCAGACGCACCATATATTTT. This gives the protein CARRTIYF.

This rearrangement joins TRBV6-7 to TRBJ1-5, with 11 bases identical to TRBD1. TRBV6-7 is an ORF, with its function uncertain. V lost 4 bases and J lost 6; bases outside the gene matches: 8. CDR3 length: 16 residues. The CDR3 loop is CASSSPRTGGGQPQHF. The CDR3 nucleotides read TGTGCCAGCAGTTCGCCTCGGACAGGGGGCGGTCAGCCCCAGCATTTT.

The chain's CDR3 is CASSFTDSLEAFF. The CDR3 DNA reads TGTGCCAGCAGCTTTACTGACAGCCTCGAAGCTTTCTTT. The chain carries TRBV5-6 and TRBJ1-1; a possible D gene is TRBD1 (5 bases). The CDR3 runs 13 residues. Germline CDR1 is SGHDT and CDR2 is YYEEEE. V dropped 2 bases and J dropped 8 bases, with 13 bases sitting between them.

This clone was detected only a few times. The chain uses TRBV10-3 and TRBJ2-2, with D perhaps matching TRBD1 (5 bases). CDR1 is ENHRY, CDR2 SYGVKD, per germline. The germline V and J ends were trimmed by 4 bases and 3 bases, with 12 bases remaining between them. The CDR3 extends over 15 amino acids. The CDR3 region has the DNA TGTGCCATCAGTGTAGGCAGGGTCGACACCGGGGAGCTGTTTTTT. Translation: CAISVGRVDTGELFF.

Turning to this clone: This sample also contains other DNA sequences that code for the same CDR3. This sequence joins TRBV20-1 and TRBJ1-2; no clear D gene. V dropped 5 bases and J dropped 7 bases, with 11 bases sitting between them. CDR1 is DFQATT, CDR2 SNEGSKA, per germline (reference sequence). The CDR3 has 11 amino acids. The CDR3 bases are TGCAGTGCTTCACCCGGCAGTGGCTACACCTTC. Its translation: CSASPGSGYTF.

The V gene is TRBV19, the J gene TRBJ2-2, with TRBD2 matching 7 bases. V was pared by 9 bases and J by 4 bases, with 8 bases of the junction left unmatched. Germline CDR1 LNHDA, CDR2 SQIVND (reference sequence). The CDR3 runs 14 residues. In DNA, the CDR3 is TGTGCCAGCCGGCGGGAGCGTTTCACCGGGGAGCTGTTTTTT. Amino acids: CASRRERFTGELFF. Variable domain in full (rest from reference TRBV19 and TRBJ2-2): DGGITQSPKYLFRKEGQNVTLSCEQNLNHDAMYWYRQDPGQGLRLIYYSQIVNDFQKGDIAEGYSVSREKKESFPLTVTSAQKNPTAFYLCASRRERFTGELFFGEGSRLTVL.

V is TRBV30 and J is TRBJ2-7, with 8 bases that match TRBD2. V shed 5 bases, J shed 2 bases, and the junction held 14 bases outside the gene matches. Germline CDR1 reads GTSNPN; CDR2 reads SVGIG (reference sequence). This CDR3 is built from 16 residues. The CDR3 sequence is CAWARRSGRWAYEQYF. CDR3 nucleotides: TGTGCCTGGGCACGCCGCAGCGGGAGATGGGCCTACGAGCAGTACTTC.

The chain carries TRBV20-1 and TRBJ2-7; D is possibly TRBD2 (6 bases). The V gene's germline CDR1 is DFQATT and CDR2 SNEGSKA (reference sequence). Trimming removed 5 bases at V and 7 bases at J, with 12 bases between. This CDR3 is built from 11 residues. The CDR3 loop reads CSAFQGGEQYF. For the CDR3, the DNA is TGCAGTGCTTTCCAGGGAGGAGAGCAGTACTTC.

The chain couples TRBV13 to TRBJ2-1, with TRBD2 matching over 10 bases. Looked up from germline, CDR1 is PRHDT and CDR2 is FYEKMQ (reference sequence). The trim removed 8 bases at V and 6 bases at J, leaving 13 bases unmatched. The CDR3 runs 16 residues. DNA for the CDR3: TGTGCCAGCTCTCCCCTGGCTAGCGGGAGTTCCAATGAGCAGTTCTTC. Its translation: CASSPLASGSSNEQFF. Complete variable domain (other parts from reference TRBV13 and TRBJ2-1): AAGVIQSPRHLIKEKRETATLKCYPIPRHDTVYWYQQGPGQDPQFLISFYEKMQSDKGSIPDRFSAQQFSDYHSELNMSSLELGDSALYFCASSPLASGSSNEQFFGPGTRLTVL.

In nucleotides, the CDR3 is TGTGCCAGCAGTGAAGTATTTGGCGGGAGCTTTGGCAATGAGCAGTTCTTC. Its translation: CASSEVFGGSFGNEQFF. This chain joins TRBV6-1 and TRBJ2-1; 7 bases are shared with TRBD2. The CDR3 runs 17 residues. J was trimmed by 6 bases and V by 1 base; bases with no gene match: 12. Looked up from germline, CDR1 is MNHNS and CDR2 is SASEGT.

This chain joins TRBV30 and TRBJ2-6; the match to TRBD1 covers 10 bases. The CDR3 length is 18 residues. The J segment lost 0 bases and the V segment lost 5 bases, leaving 10 bases of the junction unmatched. The V gene's germline CDR1 is GTSNPN and CDR2 SVGIG (reference sequence). The CDR3: CAWAWGQGRSSGANVLTF. The CDR3, as DNA: TGTGCCTGGGCTTGGGGACAGGGGAGAAGCTCTGGGGCCAACGTCCTGACTTTC.

J is TRBJ2-7 and V is TRBV30; 7 bases are a match to TRBD2. The CDR3 is made up of 16 amino acids. V was clipped by 0 bases and J by 2 bases; unmatched bases: 10. CDR1 GTSNPN and CDR2 SVGIG come from the germline V gene (reference sequence). The CDR3 spells CAWSVLPGGITYEQYF. The CDR3 region has the DNA TGTGCCTGGAGTGTACTTCCGGGAGGAATCACCTACGAGCAGTACTTC.

V usage is TRBV5-1 and J usage is TRBJ1-1; TRBD1 aligns across 10 bases. The germline gives CDR1 SGHRS, CDR2 YFSETQ. This CDR3 region has 14 residues. V shed 4 bases and J 8 bases; nucleotides not matched to a gene: 8. CDR3 nucleotides: TGCGCCAGCAGCCCCTGGACAGGGGGTGCCGAAGCTTTCTTT. Protein: CASSPWTGGAEAFF.